Reported below is one T cell receptor (beta chain). Germline CDR1 and CDR2: SNHLY and FYNNEI. With 4 bases clipped from V and 7 bases from J, the junction kept 8 bases outside the gene matches. This CDR3 contains 16 residues. TCRdb's table, derived via immunoSEQ multiplex PCR, lists solely in-frame clones and lacks some. The data contain about 160,000 clones, around 84% of them seen just once; the ten biggest clones take up over 2%. This sample stems from a study of cytotoxic CD8 clonotypes in ibrutinib-treated CLL. This material consisted of PBMCs, taken after 12 months of ibrutinib treatment. The TCR sequence derives from a human donor with chronic lymphocytic leukemia. This chain connects TRBV2 to TRBJ2-7, with 15 bases matching TRBD2. The CDR3 here is CASSGGLAGGPGEQYF. The CDR3 nucleotides read TGTGCCAGCAGTGGAGGACTAGCGGGAGGGCCGGGGGAGCAGTACTTC.